In this sample, the clone carrying this T cell receptor beta chain turned up once. Some clones are missing from TCRdb's copy, which holds only in-frame ones; the method was immunoSEQ multiplex PCR. The sample lists approximately 45,000 clones, 75% to 95% occurring once. Deletions cut 2 bases from V and 4 bases from J, with 9 bases between. The CDR3 spans 14 residues. Per germline, CDR1 GTSNPN and CDR2 SVGIG (reference sequence). These data belong to a study of T cell changes during pregnancy in multiple sclerosis. V usage is TRBV30 and J usage is TRBJ2-6; no clear D. The origin of this receptor is a female donor with multiple sclerosis, enrolled in a pregnancy study. Sequenced here: CD8+ T cells from peripheral blood mononuclear cells, sampled in the second trimester of pregnancy. The CDR3 DNA reads as TGTGCCTGGAGTATTCAGGCGGGGGCCAACGTCCTGACTTTC. This encodes CAWSIQAGANVLTF.